The 4 T cell receptor beta chains reported below all come from one sample, sequenced in a study of CD8+ T cells in alopecia areata. The treatment denotes: oral pan-JAK inhibitor, 5-10 mg twice daily. It was cDNA, reverse transcribed from extracted RNA, that served as the sequencing template. The data were produced by immunoSEQ multiplex PCR, yet TCRdb's version contains in-frame clones alone and is incomplete. The sample has some 240,000 clones, approximately 57% seen once; the top ten hold 1.6%. Sequenced here: CD4+ T cells sorted from blood, sampled at week 4, from a patient treated with tofacitinib. The source of these receptors is a human donor with alopecia areata.

V and J are TRBV7-2 and TRBJ2-1; TRBD2 matches at 7 bases. With V trimmed by 5 bases and J by 10 bases, 11 bases remained unmatched. CDR1 and CDR2 (germline): SGHTA, FQGNSA. The CDR3 has 14 residues. The CDR3 loop is CASSGRDYSTEQFF. The CDR3 bases are TGTGCCAGCAGCGGGAGGGACTACTCGACGGAGCAGTTCTTC.

This chain connects TRBV6-5 to TRBJ1-1; D is undetermined. Germline V gives CDR1 MNHEY, CDR2 SVGAGI. V lost 6 bases and J lost 1, with 6 bases in between. The CDR3 is 12 residues long. The CDR3 region is CASRHTNTEAFF. The CDR3 DNA is TGTGCCAGCAGACACACGAACACTGAAGCTTTCTTT.

The chain links TRBV6-1 to TRBJ1-1; the match to TRBD1 covers 9 bases. CDR1 MNHNS and CDR2 SASEGT come from the germline V gene. CDR3 size: 14 residues. V trimming: 6 bases; J trimming: 6 bases; junction bases outside the gene matches: 8. Here the CDR3 DNA reads TGTGCCAGCAGCCCACAGGGGGCTGGCTCTGAAGCTTTCTTT. Protein sequence: CASSPQGAGSEAFF.

This rearrangement joins TRBV15 to TRBJ1-5; D gene unclear. CDR3 length: 14 residues. The germline V gene has CDR1 LNHNV and CDR2 YYDKDF (reference sequence). V dropped 0 bases and J dropped 5 bases, with 8 bases sitting between them. This chain's CDR3 is CATSRDPTDQPQHF. In DNA, the CDR3 is TGTGCCACCAGCAGAGATCCTACGGATCAGCCCCAGCATTTT. Drawing the rest from reference TRBV15 and TRBJ1-5, the complete variable domain is DAMVIQNPRYQVTQFGKPVTLSCSQTLNHNVMYWYQQKSSQAPKLLFHYYDKDFNNEADTPDNFQSRRPNTSFCFLDIRSPGLGDTAMYLCATSRDPTDQPQHFGDGTRLSIL.